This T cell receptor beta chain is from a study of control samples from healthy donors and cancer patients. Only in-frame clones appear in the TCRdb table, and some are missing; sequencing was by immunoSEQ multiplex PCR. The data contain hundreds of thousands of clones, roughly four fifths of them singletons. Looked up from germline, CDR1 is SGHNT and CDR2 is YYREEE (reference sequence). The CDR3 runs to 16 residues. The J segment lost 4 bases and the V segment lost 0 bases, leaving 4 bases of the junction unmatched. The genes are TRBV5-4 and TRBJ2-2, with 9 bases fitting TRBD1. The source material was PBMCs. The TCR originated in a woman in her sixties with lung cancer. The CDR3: CASSLARDRVTGELFF. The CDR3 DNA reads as TGTGCCAGCAGCTTGGCGCGGGACAGGGTCACCGGGGAGCTGTTTTTT.